A selection of T cell receptor beta chains follows, all from one sample in a study of T cell repertoires in cytomegalovirus infection. TCRdb reprocessed the reads with MiXCR, giving one entry per CDR3 protein. The sample yields some 480,000 distinct CDR3 sequences, around 30% seen once. These receptors are not linked to any known antigen. Sequenced material: cultured PBMCs, taken from culture after CMV antigen stimulation. These receptors all stem from a human donor in good health (CMV status not recorded). Some clones in this sample may be carry-over from other donors' samples. Each CDR3 is given with its conserved first and last residue. Fields, in order: clone size, V gene, J gene, D gene, CDR3 DNA, CDR3 protein. The D gene is left open where the match is weak. Part of the rows lack a size; the others show once, few, many or a class for expanded clones.

clone size: -; V gene: TRBV7-9; J gene: TRBJ1-5; D gene: TRBD1; CDR3 DNA: TGTGCCAGCAGCGACTCGGACAGGGGCAATCAGCCCCAGCATTTT; CDR3 protein: CASSDSDRGNQPQHF
clone size: -; V gene: TRBV6-4; J gene: TRBJ1-1; D gene: -; CDR3 DNA: TGTGCCAGCAAAACGACAGGTCAGGAAGGGGGTGAAGCTTTCTTT; CDR3 protein: CASKTTGQEGGEAFF
clone size: -; V gene: TRBV7-2; J gene: TRBJ2-3; D gene: TRBD2; CDR3 DNA: TGTGCCAGCAGCTTCACGGGACTACGCAGCACAGATACGCAGTATTTT; CDR3 protein: CASSFTGLRSTDTQYF
clone size: many; V gene: TRBV7-2; J gene: TRBJ2-7; D gene: TRBD2; CDR3 DNA: TGTGCCAGCAGCACTAGCGGATTTATCTACGAGCAGTACTTC; CDR3 protein: CASSTSGFIYEQYF
clone size: -; V gene: TRBV6-2/TRBV6-3; J gene: TRBJ2-7; D gene: TRBD1; CDR3 DNA: TGTGCCAGCAGTAAACAGGGGGATAAGCAGTACTTC; CDR3 protein: CASSKQGDKQYF
clone size: -; V gene: TRBV7-2; J gene: TRBJ1-2; D gene: -; CDR3 DNA: TGTGCCAGCATCTTACAGGGAAGCTATGGCTACACCTTC; CDR3 protein: CASILQGSYGYTF
clone size: few; V gene: TRBV20-1; J gene: TRBJ1-1; D gene: -; CDR3 DNA: TGCAGTGCTAGCCTCCAGGGTTTTTGGCCCACTGAAGCTTTCTTT; CDR3 protein: CSASLQGFWPTEAFF
clone size: -; V gene: TRBV9; J gene: TRBJ1-6; D gene: -; CDR3 DNA: TGTGCCAGCAGCGTAGGGCAGGGTGGCTCACCCCTCCACTTT; CDR3 protein: CASSVGQGGSPLHF
clone size: -; V gene: TRBV7-2; J gene: TRBJ2-5; D gene: -; CDR3 DNA: TGTGCCAGCAGCTTAGATCGTGGCGGCCCGGGGACCCAGTACTTC; CDR3 protein: CASSLDRGGPGTQYF
clone size: few; V gene: TRBV24-1; J gene: TRBJ1-5; D gene: -; CDR3 DNA: TGTGCCACCACCACCCCGATGGGGCAGCCCCAGCATTTT; CDR3 protein: CATTTPMGQPQHF
clone size: many; V gene: TRBV7-2; J gene: TRBJ2-1; D gene: TRBD2; CDR3 DNA: TGTGCCAGCAGCTTAAAGCGGGAGGGAACTCACAATGAGCAGTTCTTC; CDR3 protein: CASSLKREGTHNEQFF
clone size: -; V gene: TRBV24-1; J gene: TRBJ2-6; D gene: -; CDR3 DNA: TGTGCCACCCACACACCTGGGGCCAACGTCCTGACTTTC; CDR3 protein: CATHTPGANVLTF
clone size: -; V gene: TRBV9; J gene: TRBJ2-3; D gene: -; CDR3 DNA: TGTGCCAGCAGCCCCTCCGGAGGGGGAGATACGCAGTATTTT; CDR3 protein: CASSPSGGGDTQYF
clone size: -; V gene: TRBV28; J gene: TRBJ2-6; D gene: TRBD1; CDR3 DNA: TGTGCCAGCAGAACAGGGGGGACGATCTCTGGGGCCAACGTCCTGACTTTC; CDR3 protein: CASRTGGTISGANVLTF
clone size: few; V gene: TRBV28; J gene: TRBJ2-4; D gene: TRBD2; CDR3 DNA: TGTGCCAGCAGGGGTCTAGCGGGCGTTTCAAACATTCAGTACTTC; CDR3 protein: CASRGLAGVSNIQYF
clone size: few; V gene: TRBV7-9; J gene: TRBJ2-7; D gene: TRBD2; CDR3 DNA: TGTGCCAGCAGCAAATGGCAGCGGGAGGCCGGCGAGCAGTACTTC; CDR3 protein: CASSKWQREAGEQYF
clone size: once; V gene: TRBV20-1; J gene: TRBJ2-3; D gene: -; CDR3 DNA: TGCAGTGCGACTCTAGGCCCCAACACAGATACGCAGTATTTT; CDR3 protein: CSATLGPNTDTQYF
clone size: few; V gene: TRBV27; J gene: TRBJ2-3; D gene: TRBD2; CDR3 DNA: TGTGCCAGCAGGGGACTAGCGGGAGGGCAGACAGATACGCAGTATTTT; CDR3 protein: CASRGLAGGQTDTQYF
clone size: few; V gene: TRBV24-1; J gene: TRBJ2-1; D gene: -; CDR3 DNA: TGTGCCACCAGTGTAGGAGAGGCTAGCCTCAATGAGCAGTTCTTC; CDR3 protein: CATSVGEASLNEQFF
clone size: -; V gene: TRBV19; J gene: TRBJ2-4; D gene: TRBD2; CDR3 DNA: TGTGCCAGTAGTACGTGGGCCGGCGGGAGATTAAACATTCAGTCCTTC; CDR3 protein: CASSTWAGGRLNIQSF
clone size: few; V gene: TRBV7-9; J gene: TRBJ2-5; D gene: TRBD2; CDR3 DNA: TGTGCCAGCAGCTTAGCCGGACTAGTGGAGACCCAGTACTTC; CDR3 protein: CASSLAGLVETQYF
clone size: few; V gene: TRBV19; J gene: TRBJ2-1; D gene: -; CDR3 DNA: TGTGCCAGTAGTATGACTTTCCGGGTAGCCAACAATGAGCAGTTCTTC; CDR3 protein: CASSMTFRVANNEQFF
clone size: -; V gene: TRBV6-5; J gene: TRBJ2-7; D gene: TRBD1; CDR3 DNA: TGTGCCAGCAGCTATGACAGGGTTGGGTCTTACGAGCAGTACTTC; CDR3 protein: CASSYDRVGSYEQYF